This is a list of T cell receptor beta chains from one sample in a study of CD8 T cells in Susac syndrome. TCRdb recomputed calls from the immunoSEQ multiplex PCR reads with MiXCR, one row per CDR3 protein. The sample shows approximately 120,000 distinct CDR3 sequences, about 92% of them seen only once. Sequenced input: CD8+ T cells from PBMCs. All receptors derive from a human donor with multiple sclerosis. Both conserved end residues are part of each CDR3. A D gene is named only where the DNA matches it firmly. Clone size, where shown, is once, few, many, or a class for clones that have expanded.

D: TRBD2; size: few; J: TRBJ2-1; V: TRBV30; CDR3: CAWSASGRRNNEQFF; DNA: TGTGCCTGGAGTGCTAGCGGGAGACGAAATAATGAGCAGTTCTTC
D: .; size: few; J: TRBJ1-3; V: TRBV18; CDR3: CASSPPRGNTIYF; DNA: TGTGCCAGCTCACCACCCAGAGGAAACACCATATATTTT
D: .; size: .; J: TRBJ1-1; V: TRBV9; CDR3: CASSAGGSTNTEAFF; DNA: TGTGCCAGCAGCGCTGGGGGCAGTACGAACACTGAAGCTTTCTTT
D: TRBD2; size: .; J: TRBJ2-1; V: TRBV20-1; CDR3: CSARGTRFNEQFF; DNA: TGCAGTGCTAGGGGGACTAGGTTCAATGAGCAGTTCTTC
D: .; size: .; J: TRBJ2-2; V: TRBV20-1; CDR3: CSASMRDPNTGELFF; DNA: TGCAGTGCTAGTATGCGGGACCCGAACACCGGGGAGCTGTTTTTT
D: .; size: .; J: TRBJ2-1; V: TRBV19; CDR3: CASSMRTSPIYNEQFF; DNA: TGTGCCAGTAGTATGAGGACCTCACCGATCTACAATGAGCAGTTCTTC
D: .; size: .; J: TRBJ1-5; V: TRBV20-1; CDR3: CSAKDSLYSNQPQHF; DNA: TGCAGTGCTAAGGACAGCCTCTATAGCAATCAGCCCCAGCATTTT
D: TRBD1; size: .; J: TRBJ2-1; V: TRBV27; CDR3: CASTEAQGAHNEQFF; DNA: TGTGCCAGCACCGAGGCACAGGGGGCCCACAATGAGCAGTTCTTC
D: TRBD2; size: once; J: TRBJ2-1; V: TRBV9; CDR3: CASSVDGGGIYNEQFF; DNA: TGTGCCAGCAGCGTAGATGGCGGGGGAATTTACAATGAGCAGTTCTTC
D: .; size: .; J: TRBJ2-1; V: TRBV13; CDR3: CASSRAPNEQFF; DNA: TGTGCCAGCTCCCGGGCCCCAAATGAGCAGTTCTTC
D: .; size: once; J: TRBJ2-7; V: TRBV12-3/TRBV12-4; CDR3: CASSLIREHEQYF; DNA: TGTGCCAGCAGTTTGATCAGGGAACACGAGCAGTACTTC
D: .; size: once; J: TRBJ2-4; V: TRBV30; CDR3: CAWSRATGRAIQYF; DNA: TGTGCCTGGAGCAGAGCAACCGGGCGGGCCATTCAGTACTTC
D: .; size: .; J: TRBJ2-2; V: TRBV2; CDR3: CASSPTSFGELFF; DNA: TGTGCCAGCAGCCCGACTAGTTTCGGGGAGCTGTTTTTT
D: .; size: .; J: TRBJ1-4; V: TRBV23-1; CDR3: CASSRLVGGGPWEKLFF; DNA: TGCGCCAGCAGTCGACTAGTTGGCGGGGGCCCGTGGGAAAAACTGTTTTTT
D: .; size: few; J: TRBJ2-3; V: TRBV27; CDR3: CASSLFGRDGVPDTQYF; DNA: TGTGCCAGCAGTTTATTCGGACGGGACGGAGTCCCAGATACGCAGTATTTT
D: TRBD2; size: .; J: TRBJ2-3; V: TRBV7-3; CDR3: CASSTQPLAGGGTDTQYF; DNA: TGTGCCAGCAGCACACAACCCCTAGCGGGAGGGGGCACAGATACGCAGTATTTT
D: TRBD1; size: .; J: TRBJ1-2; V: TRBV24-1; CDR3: CATSDLEGANIYGYTF; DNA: TGTGCCACCAGTGATTTGGAGGGGGCCAACATCTATGGCTACACCTTC
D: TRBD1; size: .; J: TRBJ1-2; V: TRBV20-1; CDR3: CSGPFGTGSANYGYTF; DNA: TGCAGTGGCCCTTTCGGGACAGGCTCAGCTAACTATGGCTACACCTTC
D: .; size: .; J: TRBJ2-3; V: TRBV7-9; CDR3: CASSLRSGTDTQYF; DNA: TGTGCCAGCAGCCTCAGGTCGGGTACAGATACGCAGTATTTT
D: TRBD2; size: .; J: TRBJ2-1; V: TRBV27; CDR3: CASSRTSGRPTYNEQFF; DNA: TGTGCCAGCAGTAGGACTAGCGGGAGACCGACCTACAATGAGCAGTTCTTC
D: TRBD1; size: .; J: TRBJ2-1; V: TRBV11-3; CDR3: CASSLGQGGNEQFF; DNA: TGTGCCAGCAGCCTTGGACAGGGAGGTAATGAGCAGTTCTTC
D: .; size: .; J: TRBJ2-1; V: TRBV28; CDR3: CASSLRTISYNEQFF; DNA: TGTGCCAGCAGTTTAAGGACTATCTCCTACAATGAGCAGTTCTTC
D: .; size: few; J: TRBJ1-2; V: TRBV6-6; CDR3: CASSYSPTNYGYTF; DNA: TGTGCCAGCAGTTACTCCCCAACTAACTATGGCTACACCTTC
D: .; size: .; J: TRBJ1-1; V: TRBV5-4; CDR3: CASSPSRDMNTEAFF; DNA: TGTGCCAGCAGCCCGTCCAGAGATATGAACACTGAAGCTTTCTTT
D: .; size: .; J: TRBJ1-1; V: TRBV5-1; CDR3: CASSREGNTEAFF; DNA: TGCGCCAGCAGCCGGGAGGGGAACACTGAAGCTTTCTTT
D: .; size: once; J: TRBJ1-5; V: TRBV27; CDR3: CASKGEGSNQPQHF; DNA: TGTGCCAGCAAAGGGGAGGGGAGCAATCAGCCCCAGCATTTT
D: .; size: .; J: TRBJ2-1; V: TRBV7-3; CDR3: CASSLVPRTTNEQFF; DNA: TGTGCCAGCAGCTTAGTGCCCCGAACCACCAATGAGCAGTTCTTC
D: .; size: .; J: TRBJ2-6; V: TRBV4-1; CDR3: CASSSESLLISGANVLTF; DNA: TGCGCCAGCAGTTCCGAGAGTCTATTAATCTCTGGGGCCAACGTCCTGACTTTC
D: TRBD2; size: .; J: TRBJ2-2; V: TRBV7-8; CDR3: CASSPSGGPRELFF; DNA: TGTGCCAGCAGCCCATCGGGGGGGCCGAGGGAGCTGTTTTTT
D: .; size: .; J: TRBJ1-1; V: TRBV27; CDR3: CASSVDDMNTEAFF; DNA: TGTGCCAGCAGTGTGGACGACATGAACACTGAAGCTTTCTTT
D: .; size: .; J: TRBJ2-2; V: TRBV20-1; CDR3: CSAKGETGELFF; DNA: TGCAGTGCGAAAGGGGAAACCGGGGAGCTGTTTTTT
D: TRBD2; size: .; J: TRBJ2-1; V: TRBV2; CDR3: CASTSGGSYNEQFF; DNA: TGTGCCAGCACCAGCGGGGGGTCCTACAATGAGCAGTTCTTC
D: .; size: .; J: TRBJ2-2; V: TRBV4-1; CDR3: CASSPGLYTGELFF; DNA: TGCGCCAGCAGCCCCGGACTCTACACCGGGGAGCTGTTTTTT
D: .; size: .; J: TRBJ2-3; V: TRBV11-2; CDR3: CASSLEFGGSTDTQYF; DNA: TGTGCCAGCAGCTTAGAATTTGGGGGAAGCACAGATACGCAGTATTTT
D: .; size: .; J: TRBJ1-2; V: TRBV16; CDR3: CASSQSQGDGYTF; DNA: TGTGCCAGCAGCCAGTCCCAGGGTGATGGCTACACCTTC
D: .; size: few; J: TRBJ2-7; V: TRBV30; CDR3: CAWSTRQVWATYEQYF; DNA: TGTGCCTGGAGTACACGACAGGTATGGGCTACCTACGAGCAGTACTTC
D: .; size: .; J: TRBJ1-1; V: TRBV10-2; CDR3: CASQGTPNTEAFF; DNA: TGCGCCAGCCAAGGGACGCCGAACACTGAAGCTTTCTTT
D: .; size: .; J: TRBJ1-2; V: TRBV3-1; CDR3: CASSNTGTRAGGYTF; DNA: TGTGCCAGCAGTAATACCGGGACCCGGGCTGGAGGCTACACCTTC
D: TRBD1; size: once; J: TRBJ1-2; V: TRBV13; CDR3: CASSRPGTGGPPNYGYTF; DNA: TGTGCCAGCAGCAGGCCCGGGACAGGGGGGCCCCCTAACTATGGCTACACCTTC
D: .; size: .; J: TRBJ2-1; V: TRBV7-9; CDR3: CASSLGQRYNEQFF; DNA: TGTGCCAGCAGCTTAGGCCAGCGCTACAATGAGCAGTTCTTC
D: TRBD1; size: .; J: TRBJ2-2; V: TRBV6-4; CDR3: CASSPLAGGTGELFF; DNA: TGTGCCAGCAGTCCCCTTGCAGGGGGCACCGGGGAGCTGTTTTTT
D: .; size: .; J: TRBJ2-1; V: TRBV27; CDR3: CASSPALHINEQFF; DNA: TGTGCCAGCAGCCCCGCGCTTCATATCAATGAGCAGTTCTTC
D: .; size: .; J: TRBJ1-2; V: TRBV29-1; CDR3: CSVDRVGNYGYTF; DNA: TGCAGCGTTGATCGGGTCGGAAACTATGGCTACACCTTC
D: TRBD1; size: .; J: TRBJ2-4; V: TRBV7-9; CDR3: CASSRGRKNIQYF; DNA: TGTGCCAGCAGCAGGGGGCGCAAAAACATTCAGTACTTC
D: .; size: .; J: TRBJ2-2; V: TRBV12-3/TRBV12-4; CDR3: CASSRPVPLTGELFF; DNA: TGTGCCAGCAGTCGCCCGGTGCCATTAACCGGGGAGCTGTTTTTT
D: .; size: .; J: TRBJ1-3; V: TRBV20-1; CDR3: CSAREGRGAIGNTIYF; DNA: TGCAGTGCTAGAGAAGGTCGGGGGGCTATTGGAAACACCATATATTTT
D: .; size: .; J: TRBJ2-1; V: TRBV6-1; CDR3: CASSERGAQNEQFF; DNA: TGTGCCAGCAGTGAACGGGGCGCCCAGAATGAGCAGTTCTTC
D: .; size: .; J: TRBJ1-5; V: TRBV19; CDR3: CASSIGRGGRDNQPQHF; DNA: TGTGCCAGTAGTATAGGGAGAGGGGGGAGAGACAATCAGCCCCAGCATTTT
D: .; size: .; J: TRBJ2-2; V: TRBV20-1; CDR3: CSARDLREYTGELFF; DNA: TGCAGTGCTAGAGATCTCCGGGAGTACACCGGGGAGCTGTTTTTT
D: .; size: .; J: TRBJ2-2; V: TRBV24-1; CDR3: CATSDEGGNGELFF; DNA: TGTGCCACCAGTGATGAGGGGGGGAACGGGGAGCTGTTTTTT
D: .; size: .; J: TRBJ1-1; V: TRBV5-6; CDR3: CASSLAVGYTEAFF; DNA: TGTGCCAGCAGCTTGGCGGTAGGATACACTGAAGCTTTCTTT
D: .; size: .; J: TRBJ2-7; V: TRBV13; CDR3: CASSPGRGPNSYEQYF; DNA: TGTGCCAGCAGCCCAGGGCGGGGCCCGAACTCCTACGAGCAGTACTTC
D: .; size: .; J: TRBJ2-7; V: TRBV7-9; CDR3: CASSPRSRGEGEQYF; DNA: TGTGCCAGCAGCCCTCGGTCTCGGGGAGAAGGCGAGCAGTACTTC
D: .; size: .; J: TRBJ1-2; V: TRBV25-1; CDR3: CASSVNTF; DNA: TGTGCCAGCAGTGTCAACACCTTC
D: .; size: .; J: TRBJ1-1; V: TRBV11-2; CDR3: CASSPPGGVGTEAFF; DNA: TGTGCCAGCAGCCCCCCGGGAGGGGTGGGTACTGAAGCTTTCTTT
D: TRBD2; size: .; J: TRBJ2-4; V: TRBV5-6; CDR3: CASSLAEAGGVKNIQYF; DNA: TGTGCCAGCAGCTTGGCCGAAGCGGGAGGGGTCAAAAACATTCAGTACTTC